Listed here are 7 T cell receptor beta chains from one sample, sequenced in a study of blood T cell repertoires in COVID-19. Method: immunoSEQ multiplex PCR; TCRdb's copy keeps in-frame clones and lacks some. The data contain a few hundred thousand clones, around 87% of them singletons. The sequencing sample was made of peripheral blood. Receptors were obtained from a man over 45 with active or convalescent COVID-19.

The rearrangement joins TRBV11-2 to TRBJ2-1, with D unclear. Trimming pared 1 base from V and 0 bases from J, leaving 10 bases between. The germline V gene encodes CDR1 SGHAT and CDR2 FQNNGV. The CDR3 runs 16 residues. For the CDR3, the DNA is TGTGCCAGCAGCTTAGCCTTCACGAGCTCCTACAATGAGCAGTTCTTC. It codes for CASSLAFTSSYNEQFF.

V usage is TRBV7-9 and J usage is TRBJ1-2, with TRBD1 identical over 7 bases. Germline CDR1 reads SEHNR; CDR2 reads FQNEAQ (reference sequence). V was clipped by 5 bases and J by 4 bases; unmatched bases: 19. The CDR3 has 18 amino acids. The CDR3 DNA reads TGTGCCAGCAGCGACGTATGGGACAGCCTCCCAACGGCCTATGGCTACACCTTC. This encodes CASSDVWDSLPTAYGYTF. Filled out from reference TRBV7-9 and TRBJ1-2, the complete variable domain reads DTGVSQNPRHKITKRGQNVTFRCDPISEHNRLYWYRQTLGQGPEFLTYFQNEAQLEKSRLLSDRFSAERPKGSFSTLEIQRTEQGDSAMYLCASSDVWDSLPTAYGYTFGSGTRLTVV.

The chain joins TRBV4-2 to TRBJ2-1; TRBD2 matches at 9 bases. Per germline, CDR1 LGHNA and CDR2 YNFKEQ. Trimming cost V 0 bases and J 4 bases; bases outside gene matches: 4. There are 16 residues in the CDR3. CDR3 sequence: CASSQDGRGGYNEQFF. In nucleotides, the CDR3 is TGTGCCAGCAGCCAAGATGGGCGGGGGGGTTACAATGAGCAGTTCTTC.

The V gene is TRBV29-1, the J gene TRBJ2-5; 8 nucleotides match TRBD1. Germline V lookup: CDR1 SQVTM, CDR2 ANQGSEA. The CDR3 is 13 amino acids. V shed 3 bases, J shed 5 bases, and the junction held 5 bases outside the gene matches. The CDR3 is CSVDDRGSETQYF. The CDR3 region has the DNA TGCAGCGTTGACGACAGGGGATCTGAGACCCAGTACTTC. Using reference TRBV29-1 and TRBJ2-5 for the parts outside the CDR3, the full variable domain is SAVISQKPSRDICQRGTSLTIQCQVDSQVTMMFWYRQQPGQSLTLIATANQGSEATYESGFVIDKFPISRPNLTFSTLTVSNMSPEDSSIYLCSVDDRGSETQYFGPGTRLLVL.

The chain recombines TRBV7-2 with TRBJ2-1; 13 bases agree with TRBD2. Germline loops: CDR1 SGHTA, CDR2 FQGNSA. V dropped 4 bases and J dropped 7; count of bases not matched to a gene: 7. The CDR3 runs to 16 residues. The CDR3: CASSSPGLAGSNEQFF. The DNA of the CDR3 is TGTGCCAGCAGCTCACCGGGACTAGCGGGATCGAATGAGCAGTTCTTC.

V and J are TRBV10-3 and TRBJ2-3, with a possible D match to TRBD1 (6 bases). CDR3 size: 15 residues. Looked up from germline, CDR1 is ENHRY and CDR2 is SYGVKD. Deletions cut 5 bases from V and 6 bases from J, with 18 bases between. The CDR3 DNA reads as TGTGCCATCAGTCTCCGGGACACCTTCAAGGATACGCAGTATTTT. It yields the protein CAISLRDTFKDTQYF.

This chain joins TRBV3-1 (or the pseudogene TRBV3-2) and TRBJ2-7; D gene ambiguous. The CDR3 is made up of 17 amino acids. Per germline, CDR1 LGHDT and CDR2 YNNKEL (reference sequence). The V end was cut by 4 bases, the J end by 5 bases, with 24 bases between. CDR3 protein: CASSPSSTVSSSHEQYF. The CDR3 bases are TGTGCCAGCAGCCCATCTTCGACTGTATCTTCTTCCCACGAGCAGTACTTC.